This T cell receptor beta chain was retrieved from a study of molecular identifiers for immune sequencing clone quantification. Study-level information: For replicates, RNA isolated from approximately 22,000 or 94,000 naive CD8 cells was divided into five portions, of which four were sequenced. Broader study findings: Whereas clones above 20 RNA copies held under 1% of naive-cell molecules, they held over 98% of effector molecules.

In regard to this clonotype: Antigen unknown.

The CDR3 extends over 12 amino acids. Germline lookup yields CDR1 SEHNR and CDR2 FQNEAQ (reference sequence). The V and J ends lost 0 bases and 6 bases respectively, with 6 bases between them. Listed TCR primers and previously described methods were used for bulk TCR libraries. From the PCR reads, TCRdb called clonotypes with MiXCR, one entry per CDR3 protein. The sample lists under 85,000 distinct CDR3 sequences, 17% occurring once. The genes are TRBV7-9 and TRBJ2-7; D ambiguous. Sample: naive CD8+ T cells from blood, with Jurkat cell RNA spiked in. The sample's subset: FACS-sorted CD8+CD4-CCR7+CD45RA+ naive T cells. This sequence was found in a human donor in good health. Some libraries in this study had Jurkat cell RNA spiked in. CDR3 region: CASSLASREQYF. In DNA form, the CDR3 reads TGTGCCAGCAGCTTAGCTTCCCGCGAGCAGTACTTC.